A selection of T cell receptor beta chains follows, all from one sample in a study of blood T cell repertoires in COVID-19. This table comes from immunoSEQ multiplex PCR, and its TCRdb copy is limited to in-frame clones, with some not included. The repertoire has about 360,000 clones, around 90% of them found once; the top ten carry less than 3.5%. Sample: peripheral blood. The receptor source for this set is a human donor in a cohort sampled during active COVID-19. Both conserved end residues are part of each CDR3. The D gene is left open where the match is weak. Size is omitted from some rows. Given values are once, few, many or a class for expanded clones.

J gene: TRBJ1-1
D gene: -
V gene: TRBV4-1
clone size: -
CDR3 protein: CASSQGPGLTEAFF
CDR3 DNA: TGCGCCAGCAGCCAAGGCCCAGGGCTCACTGAAGCTTTCTTT

J gene: TRBJ1-6
D gene: TRBD1
V gene: TRBV3-1/TRBV3-2
clone size: -
CDR3 protein: CASSQVQGASPLHF
CDR3 DNA: TGTGCCAGCAGCCAAGTACAGGGGGCCTCACCCCTCCACTTT

J gene: TRBJ2-3
D gene: -
V gene: TRBV11-3
clone size: -
CDR3 protein: CASSLDRSDTQYF
CDR3 DNA: TGTGCCAGCAGCTTAGATCGGTCAGATACGCAGTATTTT

J gene: TRBJ2-1
D gene: TRBD2
V gene: TRBV11-3
clone size: -
CDR3 protein: CASSAGGAPWYWDQQFF
CDR3 DNA: TGTGCCAGCAGCGCCGGGGGGGCTCCTTGGTATTGGGACCAGCAGTTCTTC

J gene: TRBJ2-1
D gene: TRBD2
V gene: TRBV10-3
clone size: -
CDR3 protein: CAINGGGNEQFF
CDR3 DNA: TGTGCCATCAACGGGGGAGGGAATGAGCAGTTCTTC

J gene: TRBJ2-1
D gene: TRBD1
V gene: TRBV24-1
clone size: once
CDR3 protein: CATSVTNRGPNYNEQFF
CDR3 DNA: TGTGCCACCAGTGTAACCAACAGGGGACCCAACTACAATGAGCAGTTCTTC

J gene: TRBJ2-7
D gene: TRBD1
V gene: TRBV19
clone size: -
CDR3 protein: CASGQGHPYEQYF
CDR3 DNA: TGTGCCAGTGGACAGGGACACCCCTACGAGCAGTACTTC

J gene: TRBJ2-1
D gene: -
V gene: TRBV2
clone size: -
CDR3 protein: CASSERDIYEQFF
CDR3 DNA: TGTGCCAGCAGTGAAAGGGACATCTATGAGCAGTTCTTC

J gene: TRBJ1-4
D gene: -
V gene: TRBV7-9
clone size: -
CDR3 protein: CASQRFEKLFF
CDR3 DNA: TGTGCCAGCCAGCGATTCGAAAAACTGTTTTTT

J gene: TRBJ2-5
D gene: -
V gene: TRBV18
clone size: -
CDR3 protein: CASSPADEETQYF
CDR3 DNA: TGTGCCAGCTCACCGGCCGATGAAGAGACCCAGTACTTC

J gene: TRBJ2-3
D gene: -
V gene: TRBV19
clone size: -
CDR3 protein: CASSITGSTDTQYF
CDR3 DNA: TGTGCCAGTAGTATCACCGGGAGCACAGATACGCAGTATTTT

J gene: TRBJ2-3
D gene: TRBD2
V gene: TRBV4-1
clone size: -
CDR3 protein: CASRSGTSGGTDTQYF
CDR3 DNA: TGCGCCAGCAGAAGCGGGACTAGCGGGGGGACAGATACGCAGTATTTT

J gene: TRBJ2-7
D gene: TRBD1
V gene: TRBV6-2/TRBV6-3
clone size: -
CDR3 protein: CASSYFGTGDREQYF
CDR3 DNA: TGTGCCAGCAGTTACTTCGGGACAGGGGATCGCGAGCAGTACTTC

J gene: TRBJ2-1
D gene: TRBD2
V gene: TRBV30
clone size: -
CDR3 protein: CAWSVPVAGGRHEQFF
CDR3 DNA: TGTGCCTGGAGTGTTCCTGTAGCGGGGGGGCGGCATGAGCAGTTCTTC

J gene: TRBJ2-7
D gene: TRBD2
V gene: TRBV15
clone size: -
CDR3 protein: CATSRDVWREVGYEQYF
CDR3 DNA: TGTGCCACCAGCAGAGATGTCTGGCGGGAGGTAGGCTACGAGCAGTACTTC

J gene: TRBJ2-5
D gene: TRBD2
V gene: TRBV11-2
clone size: -
CDR3 protein: CASSAIAGGQKETQYF
CDR3 DNA: TGTGCCAGCAGCGCCATAGCGGGAGGGCAGAAAGAGACCCAGTACTTC

J gene: TRBJ2-3
D gene: TRBD1
V gene: TRBV28
clone size: -
CDR3 protein: CASRDRFTDTQYF
CDR3 DNA: TGTGCCAGCCGGGACAGGTTCACAGATACGCAGTATTTT

J gene: TRBJ2-1
D gene: -
V gene: TRBV4-1
clone size: -
CDR3 protein: CASSQDLEGFGEQFF
CDR3 DNA: TGCGCCAGCAGCCAAGATTTAGAGGGTTTTGGTGAGCAGTTCTTC

J gene: TRBJ2-3
D gene: TRBD2
V gene: TRBV7-2
clone size: -
CDR3 protein: CASSSSGMKEDTQYF
CDR3 DNA: TGTGCCAGCAGCTCTAGCGGGATGAAGGAAGATACGCAGTATTTT

J gene: TRBJ2-1
D gene: TRBD2
V gene: TRBV7-3
clone size: -
CDR3 protein: CASSYGLAGGPGEQFF
CDR3 DNA: TGTGCCAGCAGCTACGGACTAGCGGGAGGGCCTGGGGAGCAGTTCTTC

J gene: TRBJ2-7
D gene: TRBD2
V gene: TRBV5-1
clone size: -
CDR3 protein: CASSGLAGSEQYF
CDR3 DNA: TGCGCCAGCAGCGGACTAGCTGGCTCCGAGCAGTACTTC

J gene: TRBJ2-1
D gene: -
V gene: TRBV4-2
clone size: -
CDR3 protein: CASSQERMGNGGNEQFF
CDR3 DNA: TGTGCCAGCAGCCAAGAAAGAATGGGTAACGGAGGCAATGAGCAGTTCTTC

J gene: TRBJ1-2
D gene: TRBD1
V gene: TRBV9
clone size: -
CDR3 protein: CASSFGQGWEGYTF
CDR3 DNA: TGTGCCAGCAGCTTCGGACAGGGATGGGAGGGCTACACCTTC

J gene: TRBJ1-4
D gene: TRBD1
V gene: TRBV5-1
clone size: few
CDR3 protein: CASSSGDSSEKLFF
CDR3 DNA: TGCGCCAGCAGCTCGGGGGACAGTAGTGAAAAACTGTTTTTT

J gene: TRBJ1-2
D gene: -
V gene: TRBV7-3
clone size: -
CDR3 protein: CASSATGKYGYTF
CDR3 DNA: TGTGCCAGCAGCGCTACAGGGAAGTATGGCTACACCTTC

J gene: TRBJ2-3
D gene: TRBD2
V gene: TRBV3-1/TRBV3-2
clone size: -
CDR3 protein: CASSHPGGTDTQYF
CDR3 DNA: TGTGCCAGCAGCCACCCCGGGGGGACAGATACGCAGTATTTT

J gene: TRBJ2-7
D gene: TRBD1
V gene: TRBV6-5
clone size: -
CDR3 protein: CASSRGDSSYEQYF
CDR3 DNA: TGTGCCAGCAGTAGAGGGGACAGCTCCTACGAGCAGTACTTC

J gene: TRBJ2-7
D gene: -
V gene: TRBV19
clone size: -
CDR3 protein: CASSIGHSTYEQYF
CDR3 DNA: TGTGCCAGTAGTATCGGTCACTCAACCTACGAGCAGTACTTC

J gene: TRBJ2-3
D gene: -
V gene: TRBV7-8
clone size: -
CDR3 protein: CASSQRGTQYF
CDR3 DNA: TGTGCCAGCAGCCAACGGGGAACGCAGTATTTT

J gene: TRBJ2-1
D gene: TRBD2
V gene: TRBV4-2
clone size: -
CDR3 protein: CASSQEPSGGLNEQFF
CDR3 DNA: TGTGCCAGCAGCCAAGAACCTAGCGGGGGCCTCAATGAGCAGTTCTTC

J gene: TRBJ2-2
D gene: -
V gene: TRBV6-5
clone size: -
CDR3 protein: CASKMSPGAGELFF
CDR3 DNA: TGTGCCAGCAAGATGTCTCCAGGGGCCGGGGAGCTGTTTTTT

J gene: TRBJ1-5
D gene: -
V gene: TRBV6-1
clone size: -
CDR3 protein: CASSEIPGEPQHF
CDR3 DNA: TGTGCCAGCAGTGAAATTCCAGGGGAGCCCCAGCATTTT

J gene: TRBJ1-4
D gene: TRBD1
V gene: TRBV29-1
clone size: -
CDR3 protein: CSVTGGGDEKLFF
CDR3 DNA: TGCAGCGTTACAGGGGGAGGTGATGAAAAACTGTTTTTT

J gene: TRBJ1-4
D gene: -
V gene: TRBV28
clone size: -
CDR3 protein: CASSLGGAREKLFF
CDR3 DNA: TGTGCCAGCAGTCTGGGGGGGGCACGGGAAAAACTGTTTTTT

J gene: TRBJ1-5
D gene: TRBD1
V gene: TRBV2
clone size: -
CDR3 protein: CASSADRGGVSNQPQHF
CDR3 DNA: TGTGCCAGCAGTGCGGACAGGGGTGGGGTGAGCAATCAGCCCCAGCATTTT

J gene: TRBJ1-6
D gene: -
V gene: TRBV6-5
clone size: -
CDR3 protein: CASSSTGMGGNSPLHF
CDR3 DNA: TGTGCCAGCAGTTCAACAGGGATGGGAGGGAATTCACCCCTCCACTTT

J gene: TRBJ1-6
D gene: TRBD1
V gene: TRBV30
clone size: few
CDR3 protein: CAWTAPWTGNSPLHF
CDR3 DNA: TGTGCCTGGACCGCACCTTGGACAGGGAATTCACCCCTCCACTTT

J gene: TRBJ2-3
D gene: -
V gene: TRBV29-1
clone size: -
CDR3 protein: CSVGGRPDTQYF
CDR3 DNA: TGCAGCGTTGGAGGGCGCCCAGATACGCAGTATTTT

J gene: TRBJ1-1
D gene: -
V gene: TRBV6-1
clone size: -
CDR3 protein: CASSEAVRTEAFF
CDR3 DNA: TGTGCCAGCAGTGAAGCTGTGAGGACTGAAGCTTTCTTT

J gene: TRBJ1-3
D gene: -
V gene: TRBV14
clone size: -
CDR3 protein: CASSSYSLDTIYF
CDR3 DNA: TGTGCCAGCAGCTCATACTCTTTGGACACCATATATTTT

J gene: TRBJ2-1
D gene: -
V gene: TRBV20-1
clone size: once
CDR3 protein: CSASSRFDEQFF
CDR3 DNA: TGCAGTGCTAGTTCGCGATTCGATGAGCAGTTCTTC

J gene: TRBJ1-1
D gene: TRBD1
V gene: TRBV6-5
clone size: -
CDR3 protein: CASSYSGGLEAFF
CDR3 DNA: TGTGCCAGCAGTTATTCAGGGGGACTGGAAGCTTTCTTT

J gene: TRBJ1-2
D gene: -
V gene: TRBV6-1
clone size: -
CDR3 protein: CASSESATYGYTF
CDR3 DNA: TGTGCCAGCAGTGAGTCCGCTACCTATGGCTACACCTTC

J gene: TRBJ1-5
D gene: TRBD1
V gene: TRBV28
clone size: -
CDR3 protein: CASSRGTGNNQPQHF
CDR3 DNA: TGTGCCAGCAGTCGCGGGACAGGGAACAATCAGCCCCAGCATTTT

J gene: TRBJ2-7
D gene: -
V gene: TRBV9
clone size: few
CDR3 protein: CASSVGVGAGAYEQYF
CDR3 DNA: TGTGCCAGCAGCGTAGGGGTAGGGGCAGGGGCCTACGAGCAGTACTTC

J gene: TRBJ2-1
D gene: TRBD2
V gene: TRBV28
clone size: once
CDR3 protein: CASSLLAGASDEQFF
CDR3 DNA: TGTGCCAGCAGCTTATTAGCGGGAGCCTCGGATGAGCAGTTCTTC